This T cell receptor (beta chain) comes out of a study of T cell responses to AZD1222 COVID-19 vaccine. Overall study findings and caveats: When two AZD1222 doses had been given, Spike-specific TCR breadth and depth rose. Females outnumbered males among donors, who were mostly white British; clonal diversity was possibly underestimated. Sampling captured repertoires only after the peak T cell response.

Deletions cut 4 bases from V and 8 bases from J, with 8 bases between. CDR3 length equals 11 residues. TCRdb keeps only in-frame clones here, not all; method: immunoSEQ multiplex PCR. This sample has 95,000 to 150,000 clones, with under 95% found just once. Concerning this clone: The antigen remains undetermined.

The sample here was peripheral blood, taken 28 days after the second AZD1222 dose. The clonotype was recovered from an adult who received the AZD1222 COVID-19 vaccine. The chain is built from TRBV12-3 or TRBV12-4 and TRBJ1-2; D remains ambiguous. In DNA, the CDR3 is TGTGCCAGCAGTTCCGGACCCGGCTACACCTTC. Amino acids: CASSSGPGYTF.